What follows are 26 T cell receptor beta chains derived from one specimen sequenced in a study of T cells expressing NK-cell markers (TCRdb year 2020). The receptor library was made with 5' RACE. Sequencing was carried out with an Illumina HiSeq 2000. After reprocessing by TCRdb, each CDR3 protein sequence is one entry, and no DNA is given. The sample table on file contains about 450,000 distinct CDR3 sequences. Of the sample, 7.3% is held by the ten largest clones. Sequencing input: blood T cells: a sorted CD56 or NKG2C T cell subset, CD4+ or CD8+ T cells, or bulk PBMC T cells (not recorded which). The receptor source for this set is a woman aged 18 to 75 in good health.

CDR3 residues: CASSLTGDPNYGYTF. V and J are TRBV5-5 and TRBJ1-2; TCRdb's D call of TRBD1 is untestable without DNA. The germline CDR1 and CDR2 sequences are SGHKS and YYEKEE (reference sequence). CDR3 length: 15 residues.

J is TRBJ2-3 and V is TRBV7-9; TCRdb indicates TRBD1, and absent DNA this call remains unverified. From germline, CDR1 is SEHNR and CDR2 FQNEAQ (reference sequence). The CDR3 contains 17 residues. The CDR3 sequence: CASSAQPGTVSSNTQYF.

The chain employs TRBV28 and TRBJ2-7; without DNA, the TCRdb call of TRBD2 cannot be checked. Germline CDR1 reads MDHEN; CDR2 reads SYDVKM. CDR3 length equals 15 residues. The CDR3 reads CASSLAAGGWYEQYF.

This rearrangement joins TRBV20-1 to TRBJ1-4. The CDR3 covers 12 residues. The germline gives CDR1 DFQATT, CDR2 SNEGSKA (reference sequence). CDR3 loop: CSASLSNEKLFF.

V and J are TRBV20-1 and TRBJ1-4. Germline V gene sequence: CDR1 DFQATT, CDR2 SNEGSKA (reference sequence). The CDR3 is made up of 12 amino acids. This CDR3 is CSVVGPTEKLFF.

J is TRBJ2-7 and V is TRBV29-1. This CDR3 contains 13 residues. CDR1 and CDR2 (germline): SQVTM, ANQGSEA. The CDR3 is CSVVGVSLSEQYF.

The gene calls are TRBV27 and TRBJ2-1; TCRdb's D call, TRBD2, is unchecked because there is no DNA. This CDR3 is 15 amino acids long. CDR1 and CDR2 from the germline V gene are MNHEY and SMNVEV (reference sequence). The CDR3 here is CASSLGGRWPNEQFF.

This chain joins TRBV29-1 and TRBJ2-1; the D call from TCRdb, TRBD1, cannot be confirmed without DNA. The germline gives CDR1 SQVTM, CDR2 ANQGSEA. The CDR3 has 19 amino acids. Here the CDR3 reads CSARDRGLTVSSSYNEQFF.

The gene calls are TRBV18 and TRBJ2-3; TCRdb indicates TRBD1, and absent DNA this call remains unverified. This CDR3 is 14 amino acids long. Germline V CDR1 and CDR2: KGHSH, LQKENI. Here the CDR3 reads CASSPPRPLDTQYF.

J is TRBJ2-5 and V is TRBV12-3 or TRBV12-4. This CDR3 is built from 14 residues. CDR3 region: CASGNQRNQETQYF.

The chain links TRBV7-2 to TRBJ1-1. Germline V lookup: CDR1 SGHTA, CDR2 FQGNSA. This CDR3 spans 13 amino acids. CDR3 amino acids: CASSSDRNTEAFF.

V gene TRBV7-2 combines with J gene TRBJ2-3; TCRdb proposes TRBD2, but this gene call is untestable without DNA. The CDR3 consists of 15 residues. Germline loops: CDR1 SGHTA, CDR2 FQGNSA. Here the CDR3 reads CASSLGAGGRDTQYF. Filled out from reference TRBV7-2 and TRBJ2-3, the complete variable domain reads GAGVSQSPSNKVTEKGKDVELRCDPISGHTALYWYRQSLGQGLEFLIYFQGNSAPDKSGLPSDRFSAERTGGSVSTLTIQRTQQEDSAVYLCASSLGAGGRDTQYFGPGTRLTVL.

The V and J genes are TRBV5-4 and TRBJ1-1; TCRdb returns TRBD1, unconfirmable since there is no DNA. Per the germline V gene, CDR1 is SGHNT and CDR2 is YYREEE (reference sequence). The CDR3 is 15 amino acids. This CDR3 is CASTPGQGGWTEAFF. Together with reference TRBV5-4 and TRBJ1-1, the CDR3 gives the full variable domain: ETGVTQSPTHLIKTRGQQVTLRCSSQSGHNTVSWYQQALGQGPQFIFQYYREEENGRGNFPPRFSGLQFPNYSSELNVNALELDDSALYLCASTPGQGGWTEAFFGQGTRLTVV.

The CDR3 reads CASSLAGTKNEKLFF. V usage is TRBV5-5 and J usage is TRBJ1-4; the TRBD1 assignment by TCRdb is unverifiable without DNA. This CDR3 is built from 15 residues. CDR1 is SGHKS and CDR2 is YYEKEE in the germline V gene (reference sequence). The entire variable domain, with the rest obtained from reference TRBV5-5 and TRBJ1-4, is as follows: DAGVTQSPTHLIKTRGQQVTLRCSPISGHKSVSWYQQVLGQGPQFIFQYYEKEERGRGNFPDRFSARQFPNYSSELNVNALLLGDSALYLCASSLAGTKNEKLFFGSGTQLSVL.

The chain couples TRBV11-2 to TRBJ2-3; TCRdb's assignment of TRBD2 cannot be checked, as there is no DNA. The CDR3 consists of 17 residues. Looked up from germline, CDR1 is SGHAT and CDR2 is FQNNGV. The chain's CDR3 is CASSDYGSGGRSDTQYF.

J is TRBJ2-3 and V is TRBV24-1; there is no DNA to check the TCRdb D call of TRBD1. The CDR3 is 17 amino acids. Per germline, CDR1 KGHDR and CDR2 SFDVKD. CDR3: CATSDHGTGGSGDTQYF.

V gene TRBV6-2 or TRBV6-3 combines with J gene TRBJ2-7. This CDR3 contains 14 residues. The V gene's germline CDR1 is MNHEY and CDR2 SVGEGT. The CDR3 reads CASSYPTSHNEQYF.

The chain combines TRBV7-2 with TRBJ2-5; with no DNA, the TCRdb D assignment of TRBD2 cannot be verified. There are 14 residues in the CDR3. Germline lookup yields CDR1 SGHTA and CDR2 FQGNSA. The CDR3 loop reads CASSLRRPQETQYF.

V usage is TRBV12-3 or TRBV12-4 and J usage is TRBJ2-1. The CDR3 is made up of 14 amino acids. CDR3 in amino acids: CASSFRANYNEQFF.

The chain joins TRBV28 to TRBJ2-6; TCRdb lists TRBD2, though no DNA is available to test this call. The germline V gene encodes CDR1 MDHEN and CDR2 SYDVKM. This CDR3 region has 15 residues. The CDR3 spells CASRLQGRGANVLTF.

This chain uses TRBV12-3 or TRBV12-4 with TRBJ2-1; the TCRdb call, TRBD1, lacks DNA for checking. This CDR3 is built from 14 residues. The CDR3 loop reads CASTPGREDNEQFF.

V gene TRBV15 combines with J gene TRBJ2-3; no DNA is available, so the TRBD1 call from TCRdb remains unchecked. Per the germline V gene, CDR1 is LNHNV and CDR2 is YYDKDF (reference sequence). CDR3 length equals 15 residues. This CDR3 is CATSPRDRDTDTQYF.

CDR3 sequence reads: CASSLNRFASGYTF. The chain employs TRBV7-3 and TRBJ1-2. Germline V gene sequence: CDR1 SGHTA, CDR2 FQGTGA. The length of the CDR3 is 14 residues.

The chain is built from TRBV4-3 and TRBJ2-7; there is no DNA to check the TCRdb D call of TRBD1. The CDR3 runs 14 residues. The germline CDR1 and CDR2 sequences are LGHNA and YSLEER. The CDR3 reads CASSQVTGEEEQYF.

The chain combines TRBV7-3 with TRBJ2-5; TCRdb selects TRBD1, and the lack of DNA leaves this call unchecked. The CDR3 loop spans 15 amino acids. In germline, CDR1 is SGHTA, CDR2 FQGTGA. CDR3 amino acids: CASSLGGYNQETQYF.

The J gene is TRBJ2-5, the V gene TRBV27; lacking DNA, the TRBD1 call made by TCRdb goes unchecked. There are 15 residues in the CDR3. The germline CDR1 and CDR2 sequences are MNHEY and SMNVEV (reference sequence). The CDR3 loop reads CASSSRLTGVETQYF.